The 32 T cell receptor beta chains below all came from one sample that was sequenced in a study of blood T cell repertoires in COVID-19. The protocol was immunoSEQ multiplex PCR, while the TCRdb copy is restricted to in-frame clones and leaves out a portion. Of around 67,000 clones in the sample, about 93% were seen once. Input material: peripheral blood. These receptors all come from a human donor in a cohort sampled during active COVID-19.

The chain employs TRBV2 and TRBJ2-1; 7 bases line up with TRBD1. CDR1 and CDR2 from the germline V gene are SNHLY and FYNNEI. The V and J ends lost 7 bases and 8 bases, in that order; junction bases with no gene match: 5. The CDR3 consists of 12 residues. The CDR3 DNA is TGTGCCAGCACTCAGACAGGGTATGAGCAGTTCTTC. It encodes CASTQTGYEQFF.

V usage is TRBV27 and J usage is TRBJ1-2; D uncertain. Trimming took 2 bases from V and 4 from J, leaving 8 bases between them. The V gene's germline CDR1 is MNHEY and CDR2 SMNVEV (reference sequence). There are 13 residues in the CDR3. This CDR3 reads CASSLRQAYGYTF. CDR3 bases: TGTGCCAGCAGTTTAAGACAAGCCTATGGCTACACCTTC.

The V gene is TRBV7-6, the J gene TRBJ1-4; 8 positions match TRBD1. Germline CDR1 is SGHVS and CDR2 is FNYEAQ. The CDR3 runs to 14 residues. Losses at the gene ends were 5 bases for V and 8 bases for J; bases not matched to a gene: 7. The CDR3 nucleotides are TGTGCCAGCAGCCTGACAGGGGAAGGGGAAAAACTGTTTTTT. Translation gives CASSLTGEGEKLFF.

This clone was found a few times. The chain is built from TRBV5-6 and TRBJ1-6; 8 positions agree with TRBD1. CDR1 and CDR2 from the germline V gene are SGHDT and YYEEEE. V dropped 2 bases and J dropped 6; count of bases not matched to a gene: 1. CDR3 length: 14 amino acids. The CDR3 protein is CASSLDRGNSPLHF. CDR3 sequence (DNA): TGTGCCAGCAGCTTAGACAGGGGTAATTCACCCCTCCACTTT.

This rearrangement joins TRBV11-2 to TRBJ2-7, with 7 bases lining up with TRBD2. CDR3 length: 15 residues. The germline gives CDR1 SGHAT, CDR2 FQNNGV. After removal of 1 base from V and 5 bases from J, the junction contained 8 bases not matched to a gene. CDR3 coding DNA: TGTGCCAGCAGCTTAGTTAGGGAGGGAACGAACGAGCAGTACTTC. Protein sequence: CASSLVREGTNEQYF.

V and J are TRBV5-4 and TRBJ1-5; 7 positions match TRBD1. CDR3 length: 17 amino acids. CDR1 is SGHNT and CDR2 is YYREEE in the germline V gene (reference sequence). V trimming: 4 bases; J trimming: 0 bases; junction bases outside the gene matches: 10. CDR3 in DNA: TGTGCCAGCAGCGTACGACAGGGCACCTATAGCAATCAGCCCCAGCATTTT. Protein sequence: CASSVRQGTYSNQPQHF.

The genes are TRBV27 and TRBJ1-2, with 7 bases fitting TRBD1. Germline CDR1 reads MNHEY; CDR2 reads SMNVEV (reference sequence). V dropped 2 bases and J dropped 8; count of bases not matched to a gene: 11. This CDR3 is built from 15 residues. CDR3 coding DNA: TGTGCCAGCAGTTTAGGTCAGGGGGGCTCGAAAGGCTACACCTTC. Amino acids: CASSLGQGGSKGYTF.

The rearrangement links TRBV5-1 to TRBJ1-2, with 11 bases fitting TRBD1. The CDR3 extends over 14 amino acids. After removal of 3 bases from V and 3 bases from J, the junction contained 1 base not matched to a gene. In germline, CDR1 is SGHRS, CDR2 YFSETQ. The CDR3 nucleotides are TGCGCCAGCAGCTGGACAGGGGGCTACTATGGCTACACCTTC. The encoded protein is CASSWTGGYYGYTF. Variable domain in full (rest from reference TRBV5-1 and TRBJ1-2): KAGVTQTPRYLIKTRGQQVTLSCSPISGHRSVSWYQQTPGQGLQFLFEYFSETQRNKGNFPGRFSGRQFSNSRSEMNVSTLELGDSALYLCASSWTGGYYGYTFGSGTRLTVV.

The chain joins TRBV11-2 to TRBJ1-2; possibly TRBD1 for D (6 bases). This CDR3 spans 16 amino acids. Trimming removed 3 bases from V and 8 bases from J, with 22 bases in between. Germline assignment: CDR1 SGHAT and CDR2 FQNNGV. CDR3: CASSLGPFDTGQGYTF. DNA of the CDR3: TGTGCCAGCAGCTTGGGACCCTTTGATACAGGGCAAGGCTACACCTTC.

This sequence joins TRBV7-2 and TRBJ2-7; tentative D call: TRBD2 (6 bases). From germline, CDR1 is SGHTA and CDR2 FQGNSA. V gave up 6 bases and J gave up 0 bases, with 15 bases separating them. The CDR3 loop spans 15 amino acids. Here the CDR3 reads CASSPAGKASYEQYF. Written as DNA, the CDR3 is TGTGCCAGCAGTCCCGCGGGGAAAGCCTCCTACGAGCAGTACTTC.

The chain joins TRBV29-1 to TRBJ2-7; D is perhaps TRBD1 (5 bases). The CDR3 extends over 15 amino acids. Trimming stripped 2 bases from V and 5 bases from J, with 19 bases between. Germline lookup yields CDR1 SQVTM and CDR2 ANQGSEA. DNA of the CDR3: TGCAGCGTTGAAACCCCTCTAGGACATCCGGACGAGCAGTACTTC. It specifies CSVETPLGHPDEQYF.

This rearrangement joins TRBV27 to TRBJ1-1, with D possibly TRBD1 on 5 matching bases. This CDR3 has 14 amino acids. Germline V gene lookup returns CDR1 MNHEY and CDR2 SMNVEV (reference sequence). Trimming left V 6 bases short and J 0 bases short, with 11 bases between. Here the CDR3 reads CASREGLMNTEAFF. CDR3 coding DNA: TGTGCCAGCAGGGAGGGACTGATGAACACTGAAGCTTTCTTT.

The chain combines TRBV6-6 with TRBJ1-5; 7 bases match TRBD1. The CDR3 contains 15 residues. Germline lookup yields CDR1 MNHNY and CDR2 SVGAGI (reference sequence). Trimming removed 6 bases from V and 5 bases from J; junction bases left unmatched: 10. CDR3 protein: CASSQDRAAHQPQHF. DNA for the CDR3: TGTGCCAGCAGCCAAGACAGGGCTGCCCATCAGCCCCAGCATTTT.

The chain joins TRBV28 to TRBJ2-7; D may be TRBD2 (5 bases). Germline V gene lookup returns CDR1 MDHEN and CDR2 SYDVKM. Deletions cut 2 bases from V and 5 bases from J, with 13 bases between. This CDR3 region has 14 residues. The CDR3 reads CASSLPGEIHEQYF. Written as DNA, the CDR3 is TGTGCCAGCAGTTTACCCGGGGAAATCCACGAGCAGTACTTC.

This clone has only one observation. The rearrangement links TRBV5-1 to TRBJ2-7; 7 bases match TRBD1. V gave up 4 bases and J gave up 5 bases; unmatched junction bases: 9. CDR3 length equals 14 residues. The germline V gene has CDR1 SGHRS and CDR2 YFSETQ. For the CDR3, the DNA is TGCGCCAGCAGCCCCCTAGGGGGCTCTGACGAGCAGTACTTC. Amino acid sequence: CASSPLGGSDEQYF.

The V and J genes are TRBV7-3 and TRBJ1-6, with 8 bases identical to TRBD1. The V gene's germline CDR1 is SGHTA and CDR2 FQGTGA. V shed 0 bases and J 6 bases; nucleotides not matched to a gene: 1. The CDR3 extends over 15 amino acids. As DNA, the CDR3 is TGTGCCAGCAGCTTAACGACAGGGGTTAATTCACCCCTCCACTTT. It codes for CASSLTTGVNSPLHF.

This clone has only one observation. V and J are TRBV9 and TRBJ2-7; D is possibly TRBD2 (6 bases). The CDR3 totals 14 residues. Germline lookup yields CDR1 SGDLS and CDR2 YYNGEE. V lost 3 bases to trimming and J lost 4 bases, with 14 bases between them. This CDR3 reads CASSAGGVTYEQYF. CDR3 DNA sequence: TGTGCCAGCAGCGCCGGGGGTGTCACTTACGAGCAGTACTTC.

The J gene is TRBJ2-7, the V gene TRBV11-2, with 8 bases fitting TRBD1. Per germline, CDR1 SGHAT and CDR2 FQNNGV. This CDR3 is built from 19 residues. The V segment lost 4 bases and the J segment 4 bases; nucleotides outside the gene matches: 21. CDR3 DNA sequence: TGTGCCAGCAGCTCCACCAAACCTCGACAGGGGACGATTAGATACGAGCAGTACTTC. Translated, it gives CASSSTKPRQGTIRYEQYF.

The chain links TRBV11-2 to TRBJ1-2, with D maybe TRBD1 (6 bases). This CDR3 is built from 14 residues. Germline loops: CDR1 SGHAT, CDR2 FQNNGV. Trimming took off 4 bases at V and 2 bases at J, with 11 bases between the two ends. DNA of the CDR3: TGTGCCAGCAGCTCTTGGGGGCAGAACTATGGCTACACCTTC. Protein sequence: CASSSWGQNYGYTF. The full variable domain, rest sourced from reference TRBV11-2 and TRBJ1-2, is EAGVAQSPRYKIIEKRQSVAFWCNPISGHATLYWYQQILGQGPKLLIQFQNNGVVDDSQLPKDRFSAERLKGVDSTLKIQPAKLEDSAVYLCASSSWGQNYGYTFGSGTRLTVV.

The V call is TRBV10-3, the J call TRBJ2-7; 8 bases map to TRBD1. The germline CDR1 and CDR2 sequences are ENHRY and SYGVKD. The CDR3 length is 12 residues. With V trimmed by 2 bases and J by 8 bases, 2 bases remained unmatched. The CDR3 DNA is TGTGCCATCAGTGAGACAGGGGGTAAGCAGTACTTC. It specifies CAISETGGKQYF.

The chain is built from TRBV5-1 and TRBJ1-2; 7 positions agree with TRBD1. Germline CDR1 reads SGHRS; CDR2 reads YFSETQ. With 2 bases clipped from V and 2 bases from J, the junction kept 6 bases outside the gene matches. This CDR3 has 15 residues. In nucleotides, the CDR3 is TGCGCCAGCAGCTTTTTGGGACAGCTAAACTATGGCTACACCTTC. Translating gives CASSFLGQLNYGYTF.

The rearrangement joins TRBV7-9 to TRBJ1-3; D remains ambiguous. Trimming took 0 bases from V and 0 from J, leaving 9 bases between them. This CDR3 contains 16 residues. Per the germline V gene, CDR1 is SEHNR and CDR2 is FQNEAQ (reference sequence). CDR3: CASSLALGNSGNTIYF. CDR3 nucleotides: TGTGCCAGCAGCTTAGCGCTAGGAAACTCTGGAAACACCATATATTTT.

V is TRBV9 and J is TRBJ2-7, with 9 bases identical to TRBD1. Germline V CDR1 and CDR2: SGDLS, YYNGEE. After removal of 3 bases from V and 4 bases from J, the junction contained 5 bases not matched to a gene. This CDR3 region has 14 residues. CDR3 DNA sequence: TGTGCCAGCAGCGCCTCCGGGACAGGGTACGAGCAGTACTTC. As protein: CASSASGTGYEQYF. The entire variable domain, with the rest obtained from reference TRBV9 and TRBJ2-7, is as follows: DSGVTQTPKHLITATGQRVTLRCSPRSGDLSVYWYQQSLDQGLQFLIQYYNGEERAKGNILERFSAQQFPDLHSELNLSSLELGDSALYFCASSASGTGYEQYFGPGTRLTVT.

This chain uses TRBV2 with TRBJ1-1, with 8 bases aligning to TRBD1. Germline CDR1 and CDR2: SNHLY and FYNNEI. The J segment lost 5 bases and the V segment lost 4 bases, leaving 15 bases of the junction unmatched. CDR3 length: 17 residues. The CDR3 nucleotides are TGTGCCAGCAGTGCATCCCAGGGGGCTAATTGGCGGACTGAAGCTTTCTTT. It codes for CASSASQGANWRTEAFF.

V and J are TRBV9 and TRBJ2-6, with 10 bases aligning to TRBD1. From germline, CDR1 is SGDLS and CDR2 YYNGEE. CDR3 length: 22 residues. The V and J ends lost 0 bases and 4 bases, in that order; junction bases with no gene match: 19. The CDR3 spells CASSVAQFRDRGANSGANVLTF. In DNA, the CDR3 is TGTGCCAGCAGCGTAGCCCAATTCCGGGACAGGGGAGCTAATTCAGGGGCCAACGTCCTGACTTTC.

This clone has just a few counts. The rearrangement links TRBV5-4 to TRBJ2-7; 7 bases agree with TRBD1. The germline V gene encodes CDR1 SGHNT and CDR2 YYREEE (reference sequence). Trimming took 0 bases from V and 0 from J; bases not matched to a gene: 3. This CDR3 has 15 amino acids. CDR3 nucleotides: TGTGCCAGCAGCTTGGGCGGACAGGCCTCCTACGAGCAGTACTTC. This codes for CASSLGGQASYEQYF.

V is TRBV9 and J is TRBJ2-6; 7 nucleotides align to TRBD1. The V gene end was trimmed by 4 bases and the J gene end by 0 bases; junction bases not matched to a gene: 10. The CDR3 is 18 amino acids. Germline-derived CDR1 and CDR2 are SGDLS and YYNGEE. CDR3 DNA sequence: TGTGCCAGCAGCTTTCCGGGACAGCAAATCTCTGGGGCCAACGTCCTGACTTTC. This codes for CASSFPGQQISGANVLTF.

V and J are TRBV6-1 and TRBJ1-2, with 7 bases fitting TRBD1. This CDR3 region has 14 residues. Germline CDR1 is MNHNS and CDR2 is SASEGT. With 2 bases clipped from V and 4 bases from J, the junction kept 4 bases outside the gene matches. For the CDR3, the DNA is TGTGCCAGCAGTGAAATGCAGGGGGTCTATGGCTACACCTTC. This translates into CASSEMQGVYGYTF.

The J gene is TRBJ1-1, the V gene TRBV19; 7 nucleotides align to TRBD1. Germline CDR1 and CDR2: LNHDA and SQIVND (reference sequence). This CDR3 region has 17 residues. V dropped 4 bases and J dropped 1; count of bases not matched to a gene: 12. The DNA of the CDR3 is TGTGCCAGTAGTAGGACAGGAGGATCACTCGGGAACACTGAAGCTTTCTTT. It is translated as CASSRTGGSLGNTEAFF.

This sequence joins TRBV4-1 and TRBJ1-2, with 7 bases aligning to TRBD1. Trimming removed 1 base from V and 6 bases from J; junction bases left unmatched: 8. Germline V gives CDR1 MGHRA, CDR2 YSYEKL. This CDR3 has 15 residues. As DNA, the CDR3 is TGCGCCAGCAGCCAAGGGTCTCGGGACAGTGATGGCTACACCTTC. Translation gives CASSQGSRDSDGYTF.

This chain links TRBV9 with TRBJ2-5, with a weak D call TRBD1 (5 bases). CDR3 size: 13 residues. Germline-derived CDR1 and CDR2 are SGDLS and YYNGEE. The V end was cut by 0 bases, the J end by 5 bases, with 8 bases between. Here the CDR3 reads CASSVEGAETQYF. In DNA form, the CDR3 reads TGTGCCAGCAGCGTAGAAGGGGCGGAGACCCAGTACTTC.

This chain connects TRBV12-3 or TRBV12-4 to TRBJ1-1; D is uncertain. V gave up 2 bases and J gave up 1 base, with 5 bases separating them. The CDR3 extends over 13 amino acids. Here the CDR3 reads CASSLTPNTEAFF. The CDR3 coding sequence is TGTGCCAGCAGTTTAACACCGAACACTGAAGCTTTCTTT.